One sample yielded the 25 T cell receptor beta chains listed below, sequenced in a study of brain T cells in children with intractable seizures. Profiling relied on immunoSEQ multiplex PCR, and the TCRdb table lists in-frame clones only, not all of them. Of just under 65,000 clones listed, more than 95% are singletons. The sequences come from peripheral blood, collected at surgery. The origin of the receptors is a boy in the first two years of life with focal cortical dysplasia and intractable seizures.

V gene TRBV24-1 combines with J gene TRBJ1-1; 9 bases are shared with TRBD1. V lost 5 bases to trimming and J lost 3 bases; unmatched junction nucleotides: 0. The CDR3 contains 13 residues. CDR1 and CDR2 (germline): KGHDR, SFDVKD. Here the CDR3 reads CATSGQGDTEAFF. The CDR3 DNA reads as TGTGCCACCAGTGGACAGGGGGACACTGAAGCTTTCTTT.

This clone showed up just a few times. This chain connects TRBV7-9 to TRBJ2-2, with D hard to call. From germline, CDR1 is SEHNR and CDR2 FQNEAQ (reference sequence). V shed 11 bases and J shed 4 bases, with 8 bases lying between them. This CDR3 contains 11 residues. The CDR3 coding sequence is TGTGCCGCCCCGAGCACCGGGGAGCTGTTTTTT. This codes for CAAPSTGELFF.

This clone has only one observation. V and J are TRBV19 and TRBJ1-6, with a tentative D call TRBD1 (5 bases). CDR1 LNHDA and CDR2 SQIVND come from the germline V gene (reference sequence). With 3 bases removed from V and 7 bases from J, the gap between germline ends came to 10 bases. The CDR3 is 14 residues long. CDR3 amino acids: CASSIRTPNSPLHF. In DNA form, the CDR3 reads TGTGCCAGTAGTATCCGGACACCGAATTCACCCCTCCACTTT.

The chain joins TRBV4-1 to TRBJ2-7; 8 nucleotides match TRBD1. The CDR3 loop spans 17 amino acids. Losses at the gene ends were 0 bases for V and 2 bases for J; bases not matched to a gene: 9. CDR1 and CDR2 (germline): MGHRA, YSYEKL. The CDR3 DNA follows: TGCGCCAGCAGCCAAGATCGGGACAGGTACGAACCCTACGAGCAGTACTTC. As protein: CASSQDRDRYEPYEQYF.

The chain combines TRBV9 with TRBJ2-3; D gene uncertain. Trimming took 0 bases from V and 5 from J, leaving 13 bases between them. This CDR3 has 15 amino acids. CDR1 is SGDLS and CDR2 is YYNGEE in the germline V gene. The CDR3 protein is CASSVEVQWGDTQYF. The CDR3 DNA reads TGTGCCAGCAGCGTAGAGGTGCAATGGGGAGATACGCAGTATTTT.

The chain recombines TRBV5-6 with TRBJ1-2; D gene unclear. V lost 4 bases and J 4 bases, leaving 11 bases between the germline ends. This CDR3 is built from 13 residues. Germline CDR1 is SGHDT and CDR2 is YYEEEE. DNA of the CDR3: TGTGCCAGCAGCCCCATGGACCTCTATGGCTACACCTTC. It translates to CASSPMDLYGYTF.

The chain links TRBV5-6 to TRBJ2-3; 7 bases line up with TRBD2. The CDR3 has 15 residues. The germline V gene has CDR1 SGHDT and CDR2 YYEEEE. Unmatched junction bases numbered 11, after V lost 0 bases and J lost 10 bases. The CDR3 DNA is TGTGCCAGCAGCTTGGGTGGAGGCGGGAGCGGCGCGCAGTATTTT. It encodes CASSLGGGGSGAQYF.

The chain employs TRBV10-3 and TRBJ2-3; 11 bases are a match to TRBD2. The germline gives CDR1 ENHRY, CDR2 SYGVKD. Trimming took 3 bases from V and 7 from J; bases not matched to a gene: 12. The length of the CDR3 is 17 residues. The chain's CDR3 is CAISEVLAGGIVYTQYF. The CDR3 DNA reads as TGTGCCATCAGTGAAGTTCTAGCGGGGGGAATAGTATATACGCAGTATTTT.

This clone has a handful of counts. The J gene is TRBJ2-5, the V gene TRBV11-2, with 7 bases identical to TRBD1. CDR3 size: 19 residues. Losses at the gene ends were 1 base for V and 7 bases for J; bases not matched to a gene: 21. Germline V lookup: CDR1 SGHAT, CDR2 FQNNGV. The CDR3 bases are TGTGCCAGCAGCTTAGTAAGGGGGCGGGTTGGGACCTACATGGTGACCCAGTACTTC. Encoded protein: CASSLVRGRVGTYMVTQYF.

V usage is TRBV7-9 and J usage is TRBJ2-5; TRBD2 matches 10 bases. The CDR3 contains 16 residues. CDR1 is SEHNR, CDR2 FQNEAQ, per germline (reference sequence). V was pared by 4 bases and J by 4 bases, with 9 bases of the junction left unmatched. The CDR3 is CASSSNLAGGAETQYF. The CDR3 nucleotides are TGTGCCAGCAGCTCTAACTTAGCGGGAGGCGCAGAGACCCAGTACTTC.

The genes are TRBV27 and TRBJ1-1, with TRBD1 matching 8 bases. Germline values: CDR1 MNHEY, CDR2 SMNVEV (reference sequence). The CDR3 covers 13 residues. V dropped 4 bases and J dropped 6; count of bases not matched to a gene: 4. The CDR3 DNA sequence: TGTGCCAGCAGTTCCAGGACAGGGTCTGAAGCTTTCTTT. The encoded protein is CASSSRTGSEAFF.

This clone is a singleton in its sample. This rearrangement joins TRBV6-1 to TRBJ2-1; the match to TRBD2 covers 11 bases. The CDR3 spans 16 residues. The V gene end was trimmed by 2 bases and the J gene end by 7 bases; junction bases not matched to a gene: 7. Germline CDR1 is MNHNS and CDR2 is SASEGT. The CDR3 region has the DNA TGTGCCAGCAGTGAATTTCGGCTAGCGGGGGGAAATGAGCAGTTCTTC. Encoded protein: CASSEFRLAGGNEQFF.

The rearrangement links TRBV7-2 to TRBJ2-2; the match to TRBD2 covers 8 bases. The CDR3 spans 15 residues. CDR1 SGHTA and CDR2 FQGNSA come from the germline V gene. V dropped 0 bases and J dropped 10; count of bases not matched to a gene: 7. CDR3 residues: CASSLAARGAKELFF. The CDR3 DNA sequence: TGTGCCAGCAGCTTAGCGGCGCGGGGGGCGAAGGAGCTGTTTTTT.

V and J are TRBV7-2 and TRBJ1-3, with 7 bases lining up with TRBD1. V shed 7 bases and J 0 bases; nucleotides not matched to a gene: 3. The CDR3 runs 14 residues. The V gene's germline CDR1 is SGHTA and CDR2 FQGNSA. The DNA for the CDR3 is TGTGCCAGCACACGGGACAGCTCTGGAAACACCATATATTTT. Protein sequence: CASTRDSSGNTIYF. The entire variable domain, with the rest obtained from reference TRBV7-2 and TRBJ1-3, is as follows: GAGVSQSPSNKVTEKGKDVELRCDPISGHTALYWYRQSLGQGLEFLIYFQGNSAPDKSGLPSDRFSAERTGGSVSTLTIQRTQQEDSAVYLCASTRDSSGNTIYFGEGSWLTVV.

The rearrangement joins TRBV6-1 to TRBJ2-1, with TRBD2 identical over 9 bases. The CDR3 is 15 residues long. The V and J ends lost 5 bases and 3 bases, in that order; junction bases with no gene match: 5. CDR1 and CDR2 (germline): MNHNS, SASEGT. The CDR3 nucleotides read TGTGCCAGCAGTTTAGCGGGAGAAGGCTACAATGAGCAGTTCTTC. Protein sequence: CASSLAGEGYNEQFF.

The V gene is TRBV15, the J gene TRBJ2-2; 11 nucleotides line up with TRBD2. The germline CDR1 and CDR2 sequences are LNHNV and YYDKDF (reference sequence). V shed 7 bases and J 2 bases; nucleotides not matched to a gene: 6. The CDR3 runs 16 residues. CDR3: CATKNSGGANTGELFF. In DNA form, the CDR3 reads TGTGCCACCAAAAATAGCGGGGGGGCAAACACCGGGGAGCTGTTTTTT.

V usage is TRBV27 and J usage is TRBJ2-7; 7 bases line up with TRBD1. Trimming removed 7 bases from V and 0 bases from J; junction bases left unmatched: 6. The CDR3 contains 14 residues. Germline V lookup: CDR1 MNHEY, CDR2 SMNVEV (reference sequence). The DNA for the CDR3 is TGTGCCAGCAATCATAACAGGGGCTCCTACGAGCAGTACTTC. It encodes CASNHNRGSYEQYF.

This clone was counted a single time. This chain links TRBV4-2 with TRBJ1-2, with D perhaps TRBD1 (6 bases). CDR3 length: 14 amino acids. V was pared by 4 bases and J by 3 bases, with 12 bases between. The germline V gene has CDR1 LGHNA and CDR2 YNFKEQ. CDR3 residues: CASSPRGGDYGYTF. The CDR3 DNA reads as TGTGCCAGCAGCCCGCGAGGGGGTGACTATGGCTACACCTTC.

The V call is TRBV4-1, the J call TRBJ1-3; 7 positions agree with TRBD1. CDR3 length: 17 amino acids. V shed 1 base, J shed 2 bases, and the junction held 8 bases outside the gene matches. CDR1 is MGHRA and CDR2 is YSYEKL in the germline V gene. The CDR3 nucleotides read TGCGCCAGCAGCCAAGTCATAGACAGGGAAGCTGGAAACACCATATATTTT. It translates to CASSQVIDREAGNTIYF.

The chain recombines TRBV20-1 with TRBJ1-2, with D perhaps TRBD1 (6 bases). The CDR3 length is 11 residues. Germline loops: CDR1 DFQATT, CDR2 SNEGSKA (reference sequence). Trimming took 6 bases from V and 5 from J, leaving 10 bases between them. CDR3 coding DNA: TGCAGTGCCAGGACAGATTATGGCTACACCTTC. Its translation: CSARTDYGYTF.

V and J are TRBV29-1 and TRBJ1-1; weak D call: TRBD1 (6 bases). The CDR3 has 14 residues. Trimming removed 7 bases at V and 1 base at J, with 16 bases between. In germline, CDR1 is SQVTM, CDR2 ANQGSEA. CDR3 DNA sequence: TGCAGCGCCAACCCGACAGGAACGAACACTGAAGCTTTCTTT. As protein: CSANPTGTNTEAFF.

This clone is a singleton in its sample. The J gene is TRBJ1-2, the V gene TRBV7-8; 7 nucleotides align to TRBD1. The CDR3 runs 15 residues. Germline V gene data show CDR1 as SGHVS and CDR2 as FQNEAQ. The V gene end was trimmed by 3 bases and the J gene end by 7 bases; junction bases not matched to a gene: 11. CDR3 in amino acids: CASSLGRGQPFGYTF. The CDR3 DNA reads TGTGCCAGCAGCTTGGGGAGGGGGCAGCCCTTTGGCTACACCTTC.

V gene TRBV6-5 combines with J gene TRBJ1-6; TRBD1 matches at 10 bases. This CDR3 spans 15 amino acids. The germline CDR1 and CDR2 sequences are MNHEY and SVGAGI. J was trimmed by 12 bases and V by 4 bases; bases with no gene match: 9. The CDR3 region is CASSSPGQGFLPLHF. As DNA, the CDR3 is TGTGCCAGCAGTTCCCCGGGACAGGGGTTTTTACCCCTCCACTTT.

The rearrangement uses TRBV10-3 and TRBJ2-3; 9 bases agree with TRBD1. CDR3 length: 15 amino acids. Germline V gene lookup returns CDR1 ENHRY and CDR2 SYGVKD. V shed 3 bases and J 6 bases; nucleotides not matched to a gene: 7. The CDR3 DNA is TGTGCCATCAGTGAAGGGACAGGGTACGCGGATACGCAGTATTTT. It yields the protein CAISEGTGYADTQYF.

The V and J genes are TRBV3-1 (or the pseudogene TRBV3-2) and TRBJ2-2; D is uncertain. Germline-derived CDR1 and CDR2 are LGHDT and YNNKEL (reference sequence). CDR3 length equals 16 residues. The V gene lost 4 bases and the J gene lost 0 bases, with 12 bases spanning the gap. The CDR3 loop is CASSPPVTPNTGELFF. The CDR3 coding sequence is TGTGCCAGCAGCCCCCCGGTGACTCCGAACACCGGGGAGCTGTTTTTT.